The next 27 T cell receptor beta chains were all read from a single sample in a study of response to subunit inactivated influenza vaccine. TCRdb redid the calling of the RT-PCR reads with MiXCR, one entry per CDR3 protein. The table shows 650,000 to 800,000 distinct CDR3 sequences, with 14% occurring only once. This specimen was PBMCs from blood, taken 14 to 15 days before vaccination. The receptors derive from a man aged 45-65 years who received an inactivated influenza vaccine.

This clonotype was found a few times. The chain couples TRBV7-2 to TRBJ2-1, with D possibly matching TRBD2 (6 bases). The CDR3 length is 15 residues. The ends were cut back, 1 base at V and 5 bases at J, with 12 bases in the middle. From germline, CDR1 is SGHTA and CDR2 FQGNSA. The CDR3 loop is CASSLGSGLHNEQFF. Written as DNA, the CDR3 is TGTGCCAGCAGCTTAGGTAGCGGCCTACACAATGAGCAGTTCTTC.

This clonotype was seen more than once but under ten times. V gene TRBV18 combines with J gene TRBJ2-2, with D perhaps matching TRBD2 (5 bases). Trimming left V 2 bases short and J 3 bases short, with 16 bases between. The CDR3 is 17 residues long. Germline V gene lookup returns CDR1 KGHSH and CDR2 LQKENI. This chain's CDR3 is CASSPVYAGLDTGELFF. The CDR3 coding sequence is TGTGCCAGCTCACCAGTGTATGCGGGCCTTGACACCGGGGAGCTGTTTTTT.

In its sample, this clonotype was seen a few times. The chain uses TRBV12-3 or TRBV12-4 and TRBJ2-2; D unresolved. CDR3 length equals 16 residues. Trimming left V 0 bases short and J 3 bases short, with 11 bases between. The CDR3 protein is CASSLAPWEHTGELFF. The CDR3 nucleotides read TGTGCCAGCAGTTTAGCGCCGTGGGAACACACCGGGGAGCTGTTTTTT.

In the case of this clonotype: An end of the junction does not agree with germline; a read error may underlie this. The V and J genes are TRBV12-3 or TRBV12-4 and TRBJ2-7; TRBD2 agrees at 10 bases. The length of the CDR3 is 13 residues. The CDR3 here is CASSFSSGGPLNF. The CDR3 bases are TGTGCCAGCAGTTTTTCTAGCGGGGGACCCCTGAACTTC.

As concerns this clonotype: Since a much larger clone is just one base distant, this may be a read error. Here the CDR3 DNA reads TGTGCCAGCAGGACAGATACGCAGTATTTT. Translated: CASRTDTQYF. The chain has TRBV2 and TRBJ2-3; D remains ambiguous. The V gene's germline CDR1 is SNHLY and CDR2 FYNNEI. The length of the CDR3 is 10 residues. With 6 bases removed from V and 3 bases from J, the gap between germline ends came to 1 base.

The rearrangement uses TRBV9 and TRBJ2-7, with 8 positions matching TRBD2. V lost 0 bases and J lost 3; bases outside the gene matches: 5. Germline V lookup: CDR1 SGDLS, CDR2 YYNGEE. The CDR3 loop spans 15 amino acids. The CDR3 protein is CASSVGLAGYYEQYF. The CDR3 DNA reads as TGTGCCAGCAGCGTAGGGCTAGCGGGTTACTACGAGCAGTACTTC.

The gene calls are TRBV5-1 and TRBJ1-4; 8 bases line up with TRBD1. The CDR3 extends over 16 amino acids. Germline loops: CDR1 SGHRS, CDR2 YFSETQ. Germline trimming cut 4 bases from V and 4 bases from J; bases unmatched to any gene: 9. The CDR3 DNA reads as TGCGCCAGCAGCGCCAGACAGGGGCTCGGTAATGAAAAACTGTTTTTT. Its protein product is CASSARQGLGNEKLFF.

This clonotype was seen just once. The V gene is TRBV12-3 or TRBV12-4, the J gene TRBJ2-3; TRBD1 is a possible D gene (6 bases). The CDR3 extends over 15 amino acids. V shed 6 bases and J shed 10 bases, with 23 bases lying between them. CDR3 region: CASRAAGVADPPQYF. For the CDR3, the DNA is TGTGCCAGCAGAGCCGCAGGGGTAGCAGATCCGCCGCAGTATTTT.

Ten or more counts support this clonotype. The chain employs TRBV29-1 and TRBJ2-5, with 7 nucleotides matching TRBD2. V was pared by 1 base and J by 0 bases, with 5 bases of the junction left unmatched. CDR1 SQVTM and CDR2 ANQGSEA come from the germline V gene. The CDR3 sequence is 15 residues long. The CDR3 loop is CSVEGLAAHQETQYF. The CDR3 region has the DNA TGCAGCGTTGAAGGGCTAGCGGCCCACCAAGAGACCCAGTACTTC.

This chain connects TRBV10-3 to TRBJ1-1, with D hard to call. The CDR3 covers 16 residues. Germline V gives CDR1 ENHRY, CDR2 SYGVKD. The ends were cut back, 0 bases at V and 2 bases at J, with 13 bases in the middle. Here the CDR3 DNA reads TGTGCCATCAGTGAGTCTGTGGGTTTTCTTAACACTGAAGCTTTCTTT. Residues: CAISESVGFLNTEAFF.

This clonotype was seen many times. The genes are TRBV5-1 and TRBJ2-7; 9 nucleotides agree with TRBD1. Trimming removed 2 bases from V and 4 bases from J; junction bases left unmatched: 1. Germline values: CDR1 SGHRS, CDR2 YFSETQ. The CDR3 sequence is 13 residues long. The CDR3 here is CASSLQGAYEQYF. In DNA, the CDR3 is TGCGCCAGCAGCTTACAGGGGGCTTACGAGCAGTACTTC.

The chain links TRBV7-9 to TRBJ2-2; D is unresolved. The CDR3 sequence is 16 residues long. Germline CDR1 SEHNR, CDR2 FQNEAQ (reference sequence). V lost 0 bases and J 0 bases, leaving 8 bases between the germline ends. CDR3 sequence (DNA): TGTGCCAGCAGCTTAGCGGGCAGAGCGAACACCGGGGAGCTGTTTTTT. It specifies CASSLAGRANTGELFF.

This clonotype was recorded a few times. The rearrangement uses TRBV3-1 and TRBJ2-1; TRBD2 might be the D (7 bases). The CDR3 is 14 residues long. Germline lookup yields CDR1 LGHDT and CDR2 YNNKEL (reference sequence). The germline V and J ends were trimmed by 1 base and 15 bases, with 19 bases remaining between them. The CDR3 DNA is TGTGCCAGCAGCCAAGTTACGCGGGGGCGAGGGGTGTTCTTC. It specifies CASSQVTRGRGVFF.

In regard to this clonotype: A junction end diverges from the germline sequence, so it may reflect a read error. This sequence joins TRBV5-5 and TRBJ2-5; weak D call: TRBD1 (6 bases). The CDR3 is made up of 14 amino acids. CDR1 and CDR2 from the germline V gene are SGHKS and YYEKEE (reference sequence). The CDR3 reads CASRLGHNQETQYF. For the CDR3, the DNA is TGTGCCAGCAGGTTGGGACACAACCAAGAGACCCAGTACTTC.

J is TRBJ1-1 and V is TRBV27; no clear D. CDR1 is MNHEY, CDR2 SMNVEV, per germline (reference sequence). This CDR3 has 15 amino acids. V was cut by 2 bases and J by 0 bases, with 10 bases left in between. The CDR3 loop is CASSLKGDMNTEAFF. For the CDR3, the DNA is TGTGCCAGCAGTTTAAAAGGAGACATGAACACTGAAGCTTTCTTT.

V gene TRBV24-1 combines with J gene TRBJ2-1, with 9 bases that match TRBD1. The V and J ends lost 4 bases and 15 bases, in that order; junction bases with no gene match: 12. Germline CDR1 is KGHDR and CDR2 is SFDVKD. This CDR3 is 14 amino acids long. CDR3 bases: TGTGCCACCAGTGAGACCGACCGGGACAGGGAACGGTTCTTC. Its protein is CATSETDRDRERFF.

This clonotype was found many times. This chain links TRBV4-2 with TRBJ2-1, with 10 positions matching TRBD2. The CDR3 is 16 amino acids. CDR1 and CDR2 (germline): LGHNA, YNFKEQ. Trimming cost V 3 bases and J 4 bases; bases outside gene matches: 6. The CDR3, as DNA: TGTGCCAGCAGCCAGGAGACTAGCGGGCAGTACAATGAGCAGTTCTTC. Translation gives CASSQETSGQYNEQFF.

The sample holds a few counts of this clonotype. V gene TRBV7-9 combines with J gene TRBJ2-2; D is unresolved. CDR3 length: 15 residues. Germline V gene data show CDR1 as SEHNR and CDR2 as FQNEAQ (reference sequence). Trimming shortened V by 1 base and J by 4 bases, and 10 bases separated the two germline ends. CDR3 residues: CASSLDLARTGELFF. DNA of the CDR3: TGTGCCAGCAGCTTAGATTTGGCACGCACCGGGGAGCTGTTTTTT.

CDR3 in amino acids: CASSTRQGRGERGTEAFF. CDR3 coding DNA: TGTGCCAGTAGTACCCGACAGGGCAGGGGGGAACGGGGAACTGAAGCTTTCTTT. V gene TRBV19 combines with J gene TRBJ1-1; 7 bases line up with TRBD1. The CDR3 has 18 amino acids. Germline V gene data show CDR1 as LNHDA and CDR2 as SQIVND (reference sequence). J was trimmed by 5 bases and V by 4 bases; bases with no gene match: 19.

The chain is built from TRBV2 and TRBJ2-1; 7 nucleotides align to TRBD1. The CDR3 loop spans 12 amino acids. Germline-derived CDR1 and CDR2 are SNHLY and FYNNEI. V lost 10 bases, J lost 2 bases, and 2 bases stayed unmatched. This CDR3 is CATGQAYNEQFF. The CDR3, as DNA: TGTGCCACCGGACAGGCCTACAATGAGCAGTTCTTC.

The gene calls are TRBV28 and TRBJ2-3; tentatively, D is TRBD1 or TRBD2 (5 bases each). The germline CDR1 and CDR2 sequences are MDHEN and SYDVKM. The length of the CDR3 is 12 residues. V was pared by 5 bases and J by 8 bases, with 11 bases between. The CDR3 coding sequence is TGTGCCAGCAGTCGGCGAGGGGTTACGCAGTATTTT. Amino acid sequence: CASSRRGVTQYF.

The chain joins TRBV6-2 or TRBV6-3 to TRBJ2-1, with 8 bases that match TRBD1. Germline V gene sequence: CDR1 MNHEY, CDR2 SVGEGT. V shed 8 bases, J shed 4 bases, and the junction held 16 bases outside the gene matches. The CDR3 runs to 17 residues. As DNA, the CDR3 is TGTGCCAGCTCTGTCGCCGGGACAGGAACGAATTACAATGAGCAGTTCTTC. It encodes CASSVAGTGTNYNEQFF.

The rearrangement uses TRBV2 and TRBJ1-2; 7 bases agree with TRBD1. CDR1 is SNHLY and CDR2 is FYNNEI in the germline V gene. V was clipped by 10 bases and J by 6 bases; unmatched bases: 26. CDR3 size: 18 residues. The CDR3 nucleotides read TGTGCCATCTGTTTCGAAGCGGGGGTGGGACAGCCTTTCAATGGCTACACCTTC. Protein sequence: CAICFEAGVGQPFNGYTF.

This chain uses TRBV6-6 with TRBJ1-5; no reliable D call. The V end lost 7 bases, the J end lost 7 bases, and 14 bases lay between the germline ends. Looked up from germline, CDR1 is MNHNY and CDR2 is SVGAGI (reference sequence). The CDR3 runs to 13 residues. CDR3 sequence (DNA): TGTGCCAGCACCTCCGATAGGTTCCAGCCCCAGCATTTT. Amino acids: CASTSDRFQPQHF.

This clonotype was observed a few times. This chain uses TRBV20-1 with TRBJ1-2; D ambiguous. From germline, CDR1 is DFQATT and CDR2 SNEGSKA (reference sequence). V dropped 1 base and J dropped 4 bases, with 10 bases sitting between them. The CDR3 is 13 residues long. The CDR3 protein is CSARVNSPYGYTF. In DNA, the CDR3 is TGCAGTGCTAGAGTTAACAGCCCCTATGGCTACACCTTC.

This clonotype was seen a few times. This sequence joins TRBV4-3 and TRBJ1-5, with D unclear. The CDR3 has 16 residues. Looked up from germline, CDR1 is LGHNA and CDR2 is YSLEER. Between the trimmed V and J ends, which lost 0 bases and 7 bases, there was a span of 16 bases. The CDR3 region has the DNA TGCGCCAGCAGCCAAGATATGTGGCAGGAGCGCCAGCCCCAGCATTTT. This codes for CASSQDMWQERQPQHF.

This clonotype appeared many times. At one end, the junction sequence differs from germline, possibly due to a read error. This chain links TRBV6-1 with TRBJ2-7; 7 bases line up with TRBD1. This CDR3 contains 13 residues. The germline V gene encodes CDR1 MNHNS and CDR2 SASEGT. The CDR3 bases are TGTGCCAGCACGACAGGGATCTCCCACGAGCAGTACTTC. It codes for CASTTGISHEQYF.